The source of this TCR beta chain is a study of T-cell reconstitution after alpha-beta-depleted transplantation in children. Points from the study as a whole: Expanded graft clones numbering several hundred reportedly gave rise to alpha-beta T cells about two months after transplant.

The library targeted TCRbeta and was prepared with unique molecular identifiers. TCRdb processed the PCR reads anew with MiXCR; each CDR3 protein has one entry. The data contain about 200,000 distinct CDR3 sequences, around 7% of them singletons. This CDR3 region has 15 residues. Germline V gene lookup returns CDR1 LNHNV and CDR2 YYDKDF (reference sequence). Trimming pared 5 bases from V and 3 bases from J, leaving 17 bases between. This clonotype was seen many times. Its antigen is currently unknown. The material was PBMCs, obtained before TCRalphabeta/CD19-depleted stem cell transplant. The TCR sequence derives from a boy aged 2 to 10 with acute lymphoblastic leukemia, due to receive a stem cell transplant. The gene calls are TRBV15 and TRBJ2-7, with D tentatively TRBD1 or TRBD2 (5 bases each). The CDR3 region is CATSPPTGLYYEQYF. The CDR3 DNA is TGTGCCACCAGCCCTCCAACGGGGCTCTACTACGAGCAGTACTTC.